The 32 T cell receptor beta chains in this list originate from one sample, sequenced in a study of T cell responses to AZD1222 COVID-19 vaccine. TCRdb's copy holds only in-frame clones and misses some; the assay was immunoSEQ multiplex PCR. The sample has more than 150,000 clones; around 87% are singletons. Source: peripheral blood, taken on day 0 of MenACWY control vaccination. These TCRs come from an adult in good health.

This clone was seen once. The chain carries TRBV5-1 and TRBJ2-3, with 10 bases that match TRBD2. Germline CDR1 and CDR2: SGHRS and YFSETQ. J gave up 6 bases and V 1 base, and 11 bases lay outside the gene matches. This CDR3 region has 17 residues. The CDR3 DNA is TGCGCCAGCAGCTTGTTCGGACTAGCGGCAGGAGGTGATACGCAGTATTTT. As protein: CASSLFGLAAGGDTQYF.

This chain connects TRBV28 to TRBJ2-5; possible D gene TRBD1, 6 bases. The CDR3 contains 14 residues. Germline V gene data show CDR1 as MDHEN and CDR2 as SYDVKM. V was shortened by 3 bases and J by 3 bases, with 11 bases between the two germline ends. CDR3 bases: TGTGCCAGCAGTTTTAGGCCAGGGGAAGAGACCCAGTACTTC. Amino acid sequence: CASSFRPGEETQYF.

CDR3 bases: TGTGCCAGCAGCTATACTAGCGCGAGAGCAGATACGCAGTATTTT. Its translation is CASSYTSARADTQYF. The chain couples TRBV7-8 to TRBJ2-3; TRBD2 matches at 7 bases. CDR1 SGHVS and CDR2 FQNEAQ come from the germline V gene. The length of the CDR3 is 15 residues. V trimming: 4 bases; J trimming: 4 bases; junction bases outside the gene matches: 8.

The CDR3 nucleotides read TGCTCTACCCAAGCTAACTATGGCTACACCTTC. Amino acids: CSTQANYGYTF. The chain carries TRBV21-1 and TRBJ1-2. TRBV21-1 is annotated as a pseudogene. The CDR3 runs 11 residues.

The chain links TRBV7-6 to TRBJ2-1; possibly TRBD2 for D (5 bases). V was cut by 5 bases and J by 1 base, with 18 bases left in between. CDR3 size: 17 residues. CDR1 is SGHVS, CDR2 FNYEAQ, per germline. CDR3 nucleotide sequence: TGTGCCAGCAGCCCTCTCCTGGGCGGGCTGTCCTACAATGAGCAGTTCTTC. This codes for CASSPLLGGLSYNEQFF. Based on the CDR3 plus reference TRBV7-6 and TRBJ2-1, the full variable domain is GAGVSQSPRYKVTKRGQDVALRCDPISGHVSLYWYRQALGQGPEFLTYFNYEAQQDKSGLPNDRFSAERPEGSISTLTIQRTEQRDSAMYRCASSPLLGGLSYNEQFFGPGTRLTVL.

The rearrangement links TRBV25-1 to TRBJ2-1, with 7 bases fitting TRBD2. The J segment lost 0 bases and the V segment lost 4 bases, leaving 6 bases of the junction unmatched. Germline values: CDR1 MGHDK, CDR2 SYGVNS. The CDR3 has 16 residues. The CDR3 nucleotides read TGTGCCAGCAGTGGCCTACTAGCGAGCTCCTACAATGAGCAGTTCTTC. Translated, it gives CASSGLLASSYNEQFF.

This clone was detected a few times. Written as DNA, the CDR3 is TGCGCCACCGCGACGGATAGCAATCAGCCCCAGCATTTT. This codes for CATATDSNQPQHF. The genes are TRBV5-1 and TRBJ1-5, with unresolved D. The V gene lost 9 bases and the J gene lost 0 bases, with 10 bases spanning the gap. Germline V gene lookup returns CDR1 SGHRS and CDR2 YFSETQ. This CDR3 is 13 amino acids long.

The CDR3 nucleotides read TGTGCCAGCAGCAGTCGGACTAGCGGGAGCTCTGGGGCCAACGTCCTGACTTTC. Protein: CASSSRTSGSSGANVLTF. This chain connects TRBV5-6 to TRBJ2-6; the match to TRBD2 covers 13 bases. Germline CDR1 SGHDT, CDR2 YYEEEE. With V trimmed by 4 bases and J by 0 bases, 4 bases remained unmatched. This CDR3 has 18 amino acids.

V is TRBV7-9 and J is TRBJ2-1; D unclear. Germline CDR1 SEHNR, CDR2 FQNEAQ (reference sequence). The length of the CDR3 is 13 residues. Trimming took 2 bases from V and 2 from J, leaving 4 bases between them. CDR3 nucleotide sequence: TGTGCCAGCAGCTTAACGGCCTACAATGAGCAGTTCTTC. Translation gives CASSLTAYNEQFF.

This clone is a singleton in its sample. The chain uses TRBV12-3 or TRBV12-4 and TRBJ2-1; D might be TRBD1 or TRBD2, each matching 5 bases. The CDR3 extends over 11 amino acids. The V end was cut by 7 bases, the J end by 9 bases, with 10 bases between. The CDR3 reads CASTLGTEQFF. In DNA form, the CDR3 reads TGTGCCAGCACCTTAGGGACTGAGCAGTTCTTC.

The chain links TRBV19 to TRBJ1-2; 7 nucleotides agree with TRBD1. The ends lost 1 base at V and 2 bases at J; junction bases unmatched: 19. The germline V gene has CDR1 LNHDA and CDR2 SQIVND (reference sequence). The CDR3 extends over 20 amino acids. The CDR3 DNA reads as TGTGCCAGTAGTATAGGGTCGGGACAGACAACGTTTACTTCAAACTATGGCTACACCTTC. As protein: CASSIGSGQTTFTSNYGYTF.

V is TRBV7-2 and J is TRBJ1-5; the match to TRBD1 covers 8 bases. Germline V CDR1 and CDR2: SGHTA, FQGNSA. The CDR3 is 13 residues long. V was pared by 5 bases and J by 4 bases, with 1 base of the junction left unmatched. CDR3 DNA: TGTGCCAGCAGCCGACAGGGGAATCAGCCCCAGCATTTT. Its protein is CASSRQGNQPQHF.

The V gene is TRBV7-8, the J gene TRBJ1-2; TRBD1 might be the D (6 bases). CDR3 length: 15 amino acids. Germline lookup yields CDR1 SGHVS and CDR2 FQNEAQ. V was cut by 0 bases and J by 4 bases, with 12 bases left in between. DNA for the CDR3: TGTGCCAGCAGCTTAGCGGGGGGCTTGGCCTATGGCTACACCTTC. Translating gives CASSLAGGLAYGYTF.

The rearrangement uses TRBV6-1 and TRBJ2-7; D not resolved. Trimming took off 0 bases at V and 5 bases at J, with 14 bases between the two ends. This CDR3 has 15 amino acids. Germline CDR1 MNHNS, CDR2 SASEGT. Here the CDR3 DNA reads TGTGCCAGCAGTGAAGCCCTAGATCCCTCGCACGAGCAGTACTTC. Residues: CASSEALDPSHEQYF.

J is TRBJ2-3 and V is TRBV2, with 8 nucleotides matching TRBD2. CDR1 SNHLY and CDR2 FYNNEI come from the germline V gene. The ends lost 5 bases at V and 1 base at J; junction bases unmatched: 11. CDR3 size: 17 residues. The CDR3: CASSLAGGVTGTDTQYF. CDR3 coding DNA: TGTGCCAGCAGTTTGGCGGGGGGTGTAACAGGCACAGATACGCAGTATTTT.

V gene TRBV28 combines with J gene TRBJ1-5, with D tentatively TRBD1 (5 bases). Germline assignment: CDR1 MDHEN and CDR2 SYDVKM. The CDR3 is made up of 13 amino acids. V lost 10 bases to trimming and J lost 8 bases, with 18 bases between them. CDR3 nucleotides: TGTGCCACCGGGATGGGGGTTCAGGAGCCCCAGCATTTT. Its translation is CATGMGVQEPQHF.

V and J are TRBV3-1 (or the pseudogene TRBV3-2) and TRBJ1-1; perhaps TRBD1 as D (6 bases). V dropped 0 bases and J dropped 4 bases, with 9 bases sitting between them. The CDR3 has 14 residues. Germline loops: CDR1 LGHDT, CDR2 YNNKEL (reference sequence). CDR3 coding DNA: TGTGCCAGCAGCCAAGAGGCGGGGGCCACTGAAGCTTTCTTT. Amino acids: CASSQEAGATEAFF.

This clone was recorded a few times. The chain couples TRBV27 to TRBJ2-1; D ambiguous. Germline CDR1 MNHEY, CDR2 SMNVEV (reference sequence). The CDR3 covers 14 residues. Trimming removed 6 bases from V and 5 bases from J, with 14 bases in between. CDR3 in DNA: TGTGCCAGCAGGGTAGGGATTGGGGACAATGAGCAGTTCTTC. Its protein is CASRVGIGDNEQFF.

The DNA of the CDR3 is TGTGCCTGGAGTGTATCGGGGCGACCGAGCTACACCTTC. It is translated as CAWSVSGRPSYTF. V usage is TRBV30 and J usage is TRBJ1-2; TRBD1 might be the D (5 bases). The CDR3 runs 13 residues. The germline gives CDR1 GTSNPN, CDR2 SVGIG (reference sequence). Trimming shortened V by 0 bases and J by 9 bases, and 14 bases separated the two germline ends.

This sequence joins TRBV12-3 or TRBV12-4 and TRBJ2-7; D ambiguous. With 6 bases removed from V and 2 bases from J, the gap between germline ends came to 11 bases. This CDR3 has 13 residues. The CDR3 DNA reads TGTGCCAGCAGCTTGGGCAGCACCTACGAGCAGTACTTC. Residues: CASSLGSTYEQYF.

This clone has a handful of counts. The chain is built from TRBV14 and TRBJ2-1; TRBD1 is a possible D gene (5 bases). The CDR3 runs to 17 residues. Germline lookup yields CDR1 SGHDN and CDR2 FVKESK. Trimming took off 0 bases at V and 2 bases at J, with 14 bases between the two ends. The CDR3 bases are TGTGCCAGCAGCCAAGAGGGCCAGGGTAGCCCCTACAATGAGCAGTTCTTC. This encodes CASSQEGQGSPYNEQFF.

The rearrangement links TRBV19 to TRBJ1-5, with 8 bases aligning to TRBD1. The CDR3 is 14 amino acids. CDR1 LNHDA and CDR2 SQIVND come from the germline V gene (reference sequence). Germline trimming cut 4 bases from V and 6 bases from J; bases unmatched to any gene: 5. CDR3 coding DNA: TGTGCCAGTAGTACACCGACAGGGGTTCAGCCCCAGCATTTT. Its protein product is CASSTPTGVQPQHF.

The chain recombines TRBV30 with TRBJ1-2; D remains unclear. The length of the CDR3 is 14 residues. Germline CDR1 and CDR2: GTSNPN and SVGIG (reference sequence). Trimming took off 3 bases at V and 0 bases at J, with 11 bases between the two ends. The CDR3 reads CAWRGQMANYGYTF. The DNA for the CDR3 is TGTGCCTGGAGGGGCCAGATGGCTAACTATGGCTACACCTTC. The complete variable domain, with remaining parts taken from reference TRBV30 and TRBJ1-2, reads SQTIHQWPATLVQPVGSPLSLECTVEGTSNPNLYWYRQAAGRGLQLLFYSVGIGQISSEVPQNLSASRPQDRQFILSSKKLLLSDSGFYLCAWRGQMANYGYTFGSGTRLTVV.

The CDR3 loop reads CSASRPADSYEQYF. CDR3 nucleotides: TGCAGTGCTAGTAGACCCGCAGACTCCTACGAGCAGTACTTC. V gene TRBV20-1 combines with J gene TRBJ2-7; D remains unclear. V lost 3 bases and J lost 0, with 12 bases in between. The CDR3 is 14 residues long. Germline CDR1 and CDR2: DFQATT and SNEGSKA (reference sequence).

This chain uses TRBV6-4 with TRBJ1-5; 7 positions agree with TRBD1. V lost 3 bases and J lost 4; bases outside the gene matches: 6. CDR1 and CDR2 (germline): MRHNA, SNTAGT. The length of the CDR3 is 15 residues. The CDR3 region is CASSDLGTANQPQHF. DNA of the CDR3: TGTGCCAGCAGTGATCTAGGGACAGCTAATCAGCCCCAGCATTTT.

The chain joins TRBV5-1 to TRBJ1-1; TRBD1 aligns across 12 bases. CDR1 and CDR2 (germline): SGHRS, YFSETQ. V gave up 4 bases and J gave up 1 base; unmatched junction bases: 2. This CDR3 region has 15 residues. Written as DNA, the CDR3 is TGCGCCAGCAGCACGGGACAGGGGGCGAACACTGAAGCTTTCTTT. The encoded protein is CASSTGQGANTEAFF.

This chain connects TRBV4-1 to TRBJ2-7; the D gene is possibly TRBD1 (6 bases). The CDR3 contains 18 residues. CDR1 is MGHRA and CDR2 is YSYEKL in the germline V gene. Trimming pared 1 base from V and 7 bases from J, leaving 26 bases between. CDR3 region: CASSQVAPTNRVPKEQYF. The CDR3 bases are TGCGCCAGCAGCCAAGTGGCCCCAACCAACAGGGTCCCTAAAGAGCAGTACTTC.

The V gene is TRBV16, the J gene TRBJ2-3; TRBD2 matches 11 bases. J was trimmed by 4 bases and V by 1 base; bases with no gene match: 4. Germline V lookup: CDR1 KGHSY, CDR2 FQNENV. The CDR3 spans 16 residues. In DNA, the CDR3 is TGTGCCAGCAGCCAATTTACTAGCGGGAGCGCAGATACGCAGTATTTT. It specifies CASSQFTSGSADTQYF.

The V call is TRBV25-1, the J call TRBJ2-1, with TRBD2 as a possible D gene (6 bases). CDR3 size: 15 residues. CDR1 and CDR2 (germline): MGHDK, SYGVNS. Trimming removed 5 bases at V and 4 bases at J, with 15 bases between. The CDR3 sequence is CASSSGTWSYNEQFF. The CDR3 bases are TGTGCCAGCAGTTCCGGGACTTGGAGTTACAATGAGCAGTTCTTC.

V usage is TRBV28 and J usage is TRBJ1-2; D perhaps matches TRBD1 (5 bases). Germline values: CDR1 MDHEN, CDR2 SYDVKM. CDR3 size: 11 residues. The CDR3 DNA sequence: TGTGCGACAGCCTCGAACTATGGCTACACCTTC. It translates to CATASNYGYTF.

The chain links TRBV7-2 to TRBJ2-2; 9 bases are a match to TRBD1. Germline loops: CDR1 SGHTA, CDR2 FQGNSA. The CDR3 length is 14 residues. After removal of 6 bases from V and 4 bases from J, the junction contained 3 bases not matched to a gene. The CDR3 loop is CASSSGQGTGELFF. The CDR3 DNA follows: TGTGCCAGCAGTTCGGGACAGGGCACCGGGGAGCTGTTTTTT.

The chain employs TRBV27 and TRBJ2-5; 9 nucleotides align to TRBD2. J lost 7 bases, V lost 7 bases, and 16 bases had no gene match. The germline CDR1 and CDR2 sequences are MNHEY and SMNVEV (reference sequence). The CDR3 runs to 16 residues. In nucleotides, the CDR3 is TGTGCCAGCACCCCAGTGGCGGGGGGGCCGTCTGCGACCCAGTACTTC. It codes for CASTPVAGGPSATQYF.